This TCR beta chain stems from a study of blood T cell repertoires in COVID-19. Study details: T cells, B-cell-depleted T cells, or PBMCs provided the cDNA or gDNA that served as material.

The CDR3 totals 15 residues. V dropped 3 bases and J dropped 7; count of bases not matched to a gene: 8. Germline V CDR1 and CDR2: SQVTM, ANQGSEA. The table came from immunoSEQ multiplex PCR; TCRdb's copy has only in-frame clones and leaves some out. The sample consists of tens of thousands of clones, 84% of them appearing once. The sequenced material came from peripheral blood. The sequence came from a middle-aged man with acute or convalescent COVID-19. The rearrangement joins TRBV29-1 to TRBJ2-1; TRBD2 agrees at 11 bases. CDR3 residues: CSVENLAGGLNEQFF. The CDR3 region has the DNA TGCAGCGTTGAGAACCTAGCGGGGGGATTAAATGAGCAGTTCTTC.